This T cell receptor (beta chain) was documented in a study of CD8 T cells in ankylosing spondylitis. Findings and limits, study-wide: A TCR beta motif of 8 or 9 highly homologous variants appeared characteristic of ankylosing spondylitis blood.

Quantitative 5'-RACE with molecular barcodes produced the TCR beta libraries. TCRdb independently ran MiXCR on the 5' RACE reads; one entry per CDR3 protein. The top ten hold 6.6% of the sample, which has 200,000 to 250,000 distinct CDR3 sequences, more than 25% seen once. With regard to this clonotype: Antigen unknown.

In germline, CDR1 is MNHNS, CDR2 SASEGT. V was clipped by 5 bases and J by 7 bases; unmatched bases: 4. This CDR3 region has 14 residues. This clonotype was sampled from a male donor with ankylosing spondylitis or in good health (not recorded which). The specimen was blood, either unsorted or a sorted T cell fraction (not recorded which). The chain employs TRBV6-1 and TRBJ1-6, with TRBD1 identical over 8 bases. DNA of the CDR3: TGTGCCAGCAGTACGGACAGGGCGAATTCACCCCTCCACTTT. Translated: CASSTDRANSPLHF.